This T cell receptor (beta chain) was identified in a study of OX40 agonist ivuxolimab in advanced cancers. This CDR3 comprises 15 residues. CDR1 and CDR2 (germline): LNHDA, SQIVND (reference sequence). Trimming removed 4 bases from V and 8 bases from J; junction bases left unmatched: 5. Assay used: immunoSEQ multiplex PCR; TCRdb lists only in-frame clones, some missing. The sample consists of tens of thousands of clones, roughly 88% of them appearing once. Here the sequenced sample was CD4+ or CD8+ T cells sorted from blood, taken in a trial of the OX40 agonist ivuxolimab. The chain employs TRBV19 and TRBJ2-1; 13 bases are a match to TRBD2. This clonotype was obtained from an adult with an advanced solid tumor such as melanoma, head and neck, liver or kidney cancer. The CDR3: CASSTPGLAGYEQFF. The CDR3 DNA is TGTGCCAGTAGTACACCGGGACTAGCGGGATATGAGCAGTTCTTC.